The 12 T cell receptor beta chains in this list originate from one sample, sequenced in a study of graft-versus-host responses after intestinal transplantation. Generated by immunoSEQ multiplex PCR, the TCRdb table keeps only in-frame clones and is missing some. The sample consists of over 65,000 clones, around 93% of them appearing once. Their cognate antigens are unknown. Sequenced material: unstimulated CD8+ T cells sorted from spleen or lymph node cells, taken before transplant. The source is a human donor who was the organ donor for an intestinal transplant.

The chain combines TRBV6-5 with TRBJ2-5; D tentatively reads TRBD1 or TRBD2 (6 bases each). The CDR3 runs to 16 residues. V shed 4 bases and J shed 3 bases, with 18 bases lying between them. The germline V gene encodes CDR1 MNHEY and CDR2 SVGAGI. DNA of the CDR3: TGTGCCAGCAGTTTATCAAGAGGGGGGTGGGAAGAGACCCAGTACTTC. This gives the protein CASSLSRGGWEETQYF.

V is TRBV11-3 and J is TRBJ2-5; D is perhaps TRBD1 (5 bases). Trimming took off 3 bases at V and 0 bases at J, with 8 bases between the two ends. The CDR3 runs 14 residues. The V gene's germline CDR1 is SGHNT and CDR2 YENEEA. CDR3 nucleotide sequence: TGTGCCAGCAGCTTCATGACAGACCAAGAGACCCAGTACTTC. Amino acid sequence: CASSFMTDQETQYF.

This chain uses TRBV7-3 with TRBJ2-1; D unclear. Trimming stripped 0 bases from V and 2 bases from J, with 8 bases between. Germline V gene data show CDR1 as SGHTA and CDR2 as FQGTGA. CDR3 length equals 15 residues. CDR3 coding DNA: TGTGCCAGCAGCTTAACGTTACGAGCCTACAATGAGCAGTTCTTC. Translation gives CASSLTLRAYNEQFF.

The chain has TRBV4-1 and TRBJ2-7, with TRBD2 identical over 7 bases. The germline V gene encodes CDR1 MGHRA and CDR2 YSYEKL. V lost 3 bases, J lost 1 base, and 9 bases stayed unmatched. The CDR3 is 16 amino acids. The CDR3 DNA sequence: TGCGCCAGCAGCCACCGCGGGGGAGTAGAGTCCTACGAGCAGTACTTC. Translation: CASSHRGGVESYEQYF.

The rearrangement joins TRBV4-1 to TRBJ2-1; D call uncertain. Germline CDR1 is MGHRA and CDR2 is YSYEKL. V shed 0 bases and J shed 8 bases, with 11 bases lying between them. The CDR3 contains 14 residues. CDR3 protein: CASSQDLGSHEQFF. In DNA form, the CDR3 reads TGCGCCAGCAGCCAAGATCTTGGCTCCCATGAGCAGTTCTTC.

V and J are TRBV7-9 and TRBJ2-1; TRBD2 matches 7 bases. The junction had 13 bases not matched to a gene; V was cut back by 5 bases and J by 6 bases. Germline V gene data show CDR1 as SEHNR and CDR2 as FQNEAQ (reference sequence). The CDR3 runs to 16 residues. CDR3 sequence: CASSLLERGSSNEQFF. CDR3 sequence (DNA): TGTGCCAGCAGCCTATTAGAGCGGGGTTCTTCCAATGAGCAGTTCTTC.

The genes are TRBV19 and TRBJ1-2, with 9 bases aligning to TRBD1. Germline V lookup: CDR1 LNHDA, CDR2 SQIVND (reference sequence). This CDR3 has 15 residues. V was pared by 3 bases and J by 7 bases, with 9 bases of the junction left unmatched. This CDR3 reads CASSIADRTGVGYTF. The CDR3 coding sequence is TGTGCCAGTAGTATCGCGGACCGGACAGGGGTTGGCTACACCTTC.

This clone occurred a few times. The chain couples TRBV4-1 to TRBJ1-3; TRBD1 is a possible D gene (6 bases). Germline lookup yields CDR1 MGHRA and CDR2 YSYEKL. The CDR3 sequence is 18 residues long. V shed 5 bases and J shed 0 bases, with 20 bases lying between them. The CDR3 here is CASSENPGVVGSGNTIYF. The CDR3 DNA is TGCGCCAGCAGCGAGAATCCAGGGGTCGTCGGCTCTGGAAACACCATATATTTT.

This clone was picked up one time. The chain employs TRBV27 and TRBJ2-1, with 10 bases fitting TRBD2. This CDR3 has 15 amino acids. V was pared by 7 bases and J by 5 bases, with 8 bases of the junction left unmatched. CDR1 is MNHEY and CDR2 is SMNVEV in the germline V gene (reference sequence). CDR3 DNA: TGTGCCAGCACCAGCGGGAGGGAGTGGGACAATGAGCAGTTCTTC. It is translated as CASTSGREWDNEQFF.

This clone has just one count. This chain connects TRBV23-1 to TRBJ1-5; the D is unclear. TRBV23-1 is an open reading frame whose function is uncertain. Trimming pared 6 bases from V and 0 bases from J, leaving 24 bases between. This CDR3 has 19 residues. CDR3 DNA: TGCGCCAGCAGCCTAATGGACGACCGGGATGGGTATAGCAATCAGCCCCAGCATTTT. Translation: CASSLMDDRDGYSNQPQHF.

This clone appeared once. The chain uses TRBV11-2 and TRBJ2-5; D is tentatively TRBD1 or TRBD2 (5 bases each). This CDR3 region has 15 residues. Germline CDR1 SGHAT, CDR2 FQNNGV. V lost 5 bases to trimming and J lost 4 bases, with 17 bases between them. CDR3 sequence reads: CASSPLPPGRETQYF. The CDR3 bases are TGTGCCAGCAGCCCCCTCCCCCCAGGGAGAGAGACCCAGTACTTC.

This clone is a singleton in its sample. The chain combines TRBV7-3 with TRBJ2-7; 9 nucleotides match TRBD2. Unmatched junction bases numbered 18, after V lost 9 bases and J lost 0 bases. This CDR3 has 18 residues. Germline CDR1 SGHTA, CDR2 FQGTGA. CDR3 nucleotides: TGTGCCAGGCTTCCATGGGGAGGACTAGCGCTCCCCTCCTACGAGCAGTACTTC. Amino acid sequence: CARLPWGGLALPSYEQYF.